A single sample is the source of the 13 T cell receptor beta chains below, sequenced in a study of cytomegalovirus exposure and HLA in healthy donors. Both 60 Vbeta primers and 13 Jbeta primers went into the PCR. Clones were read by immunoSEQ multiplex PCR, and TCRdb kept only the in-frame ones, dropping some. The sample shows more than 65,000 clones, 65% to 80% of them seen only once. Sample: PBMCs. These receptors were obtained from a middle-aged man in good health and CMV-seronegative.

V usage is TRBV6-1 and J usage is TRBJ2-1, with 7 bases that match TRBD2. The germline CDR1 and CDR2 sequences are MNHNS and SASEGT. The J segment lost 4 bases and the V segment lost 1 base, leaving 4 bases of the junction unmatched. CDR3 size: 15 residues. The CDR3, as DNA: TGTGCCAGCAGTGAAGAGGCTAGCGGTTACAATGAGCAGTTCTTC. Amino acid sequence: CASSEEASGYNEQFF.

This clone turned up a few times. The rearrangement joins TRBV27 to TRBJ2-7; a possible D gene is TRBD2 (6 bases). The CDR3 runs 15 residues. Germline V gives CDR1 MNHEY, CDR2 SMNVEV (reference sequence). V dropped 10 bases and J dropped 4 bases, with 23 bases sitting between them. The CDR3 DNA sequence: TGTGCCACCCTGCGCTGGGCGTCGGAGGGGTACGAGCAGTACTTC. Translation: CATLRWASEGYEQYF.

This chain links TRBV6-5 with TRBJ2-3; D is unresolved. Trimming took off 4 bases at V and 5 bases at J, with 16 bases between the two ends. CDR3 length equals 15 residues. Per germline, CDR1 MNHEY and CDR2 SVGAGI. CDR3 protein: CASSFESHSIDTQYF. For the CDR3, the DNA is TGTGCCAGCAGTTTCGAGTCTCATTCCATAGATACGCAGTATTTT.

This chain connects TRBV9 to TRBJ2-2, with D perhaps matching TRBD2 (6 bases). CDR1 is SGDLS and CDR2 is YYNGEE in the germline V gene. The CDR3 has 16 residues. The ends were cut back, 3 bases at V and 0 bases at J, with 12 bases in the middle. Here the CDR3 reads CASSAGVHTNTGELFF. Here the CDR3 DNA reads TGTGCCAGCAGCGCGGGGGTCCATACGAACACCGGGGAGCTGTTTTTT. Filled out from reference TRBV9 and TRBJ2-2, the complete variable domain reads DSGVTQTPKHLITATGQRVTLRCSPRSGDLSVYWYQQSLDQGLQFLIQYYNGEERAKGNILERFSAQQFPDLHSELNLSSLELGDSALYFCASSAGVHTNTGELFFGEGSRLTVL.

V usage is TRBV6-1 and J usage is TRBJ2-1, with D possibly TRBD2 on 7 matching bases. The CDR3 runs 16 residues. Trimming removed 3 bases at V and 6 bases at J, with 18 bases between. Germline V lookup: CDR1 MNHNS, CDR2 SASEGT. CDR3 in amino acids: CASSELRGGHVNEQFF. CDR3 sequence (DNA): TGTGCCAGCAGTGAGTTGAGGGGGGGGCATGTCAATGAGCAGTTCTTC.

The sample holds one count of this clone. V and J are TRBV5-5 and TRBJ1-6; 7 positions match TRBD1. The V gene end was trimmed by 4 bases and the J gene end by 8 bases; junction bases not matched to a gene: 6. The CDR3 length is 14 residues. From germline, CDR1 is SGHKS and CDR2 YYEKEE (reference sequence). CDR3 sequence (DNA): TGTGCCAGCAGCGGCTACAGGGGTTATTCACCCCTCCACTTT. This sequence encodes CASSGYRGYSPLHF.

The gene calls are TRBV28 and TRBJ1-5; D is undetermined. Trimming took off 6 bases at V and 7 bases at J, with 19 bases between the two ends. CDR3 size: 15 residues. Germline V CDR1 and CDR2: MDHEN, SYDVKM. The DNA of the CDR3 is TGTGCCAGCAGAACTACACGGGTCCTGAACCAGCCCCAGCATTTT. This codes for CASRTTRVLNQPQHF.

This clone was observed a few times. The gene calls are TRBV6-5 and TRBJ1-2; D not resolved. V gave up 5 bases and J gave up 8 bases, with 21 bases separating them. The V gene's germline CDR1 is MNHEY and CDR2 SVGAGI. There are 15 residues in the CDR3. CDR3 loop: CASSRNHLGEEGYTF. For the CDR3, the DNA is TGTGCCAGCAGTAGAAATCACCTCGGGGAGGAGGGCTACACCTTC.

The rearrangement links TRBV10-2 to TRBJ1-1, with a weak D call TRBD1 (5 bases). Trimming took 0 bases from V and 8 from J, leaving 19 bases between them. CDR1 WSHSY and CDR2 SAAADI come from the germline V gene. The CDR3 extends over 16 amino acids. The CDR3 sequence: CASSESWVSGLHEAFF. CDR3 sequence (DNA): TGCGCCAGCAGTGAGTCGTGGGTATCAGGGTTACACGAAGCTTTCTTT.

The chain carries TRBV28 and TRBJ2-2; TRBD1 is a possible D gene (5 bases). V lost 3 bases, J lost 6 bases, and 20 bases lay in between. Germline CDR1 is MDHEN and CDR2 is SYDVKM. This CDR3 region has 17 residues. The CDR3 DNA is TGTGCCAGCAGTTTTAACAAGGGGTCCCCAGGATCCGGGGAGCTGTTTTTT. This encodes CASSFNKGSPGSGELFF.

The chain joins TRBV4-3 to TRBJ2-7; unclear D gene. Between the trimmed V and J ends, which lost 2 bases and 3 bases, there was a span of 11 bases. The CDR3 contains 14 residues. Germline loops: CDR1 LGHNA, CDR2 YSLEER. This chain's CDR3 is CASSQMSTDYEQYF. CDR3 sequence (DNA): TGCGCCAGCAGCCAAATGTCCACTGACTACGAGCAGTACTTC.

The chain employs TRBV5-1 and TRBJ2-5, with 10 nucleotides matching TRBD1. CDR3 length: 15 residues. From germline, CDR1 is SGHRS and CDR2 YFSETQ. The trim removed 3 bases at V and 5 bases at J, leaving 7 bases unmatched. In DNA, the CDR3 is TGCGCCAGCAGCTCCGGGACAGGGGAGACGGAGACCCAGTACTTC. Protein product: CASSSGTGETETQYF.

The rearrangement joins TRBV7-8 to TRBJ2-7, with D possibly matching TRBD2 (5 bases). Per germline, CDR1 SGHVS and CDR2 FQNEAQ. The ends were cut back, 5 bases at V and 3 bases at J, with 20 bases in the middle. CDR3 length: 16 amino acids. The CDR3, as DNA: TGTGCCAGCAGCCCCATCCGGTTGAAAGGAGGCTACGAGCAGTACTTC. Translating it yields CASSPIRLKGGYEQYF.